A single sample gave rise to the 5 T cell receptor beta chains below, sequenced in a study of T cells in Graves' hyperthyroidism and ophthalmopathy. Using RNA transcripts as the source, TCR beta CDR3 regions were amplified. In the first-round RT-PCR of the TCR CDR3, the HTBI primer set was used. TCRdb analysed the multiplex PCR reads with MiXCR anew, one entry per CDR3 protein. Here the sample spans roughly 800,000 distinct CDR3 sequences, around 39% being singletons. Sequenced input: blood. Receptors were obtained from a man aged 18 to 30 with Graves' hyperthyroidism.

This clonotype was picked up many times. The chain links TRBV7-9 to TRBJ2-7; TRBD2 might be the D (5 bases). Germline CDR1 is SEHNR and CDR2 is FQNEAQ (reference sequence). V shed 5 bases and J shed 2 bases, with 13 bases lying between them. The CDR3 runs to 14 residues. The CDR3 DNA follows: TGTGCCAGCAGCCCCGAGGGTTCCGCCTACGAGCAGTACTTC. Residues: CASSPEGSAYEQYF. The full variable domain, its missing parts supplied by reference TRBV7-9 and TRBJ2-7, is DTGVSQNPRHKITKRGQNVTFRCDPISEHNRLYWYRQTLGQGPEFLTYFQNEAQLEKSRLLSDRFSAERPKGSFSTLEIQRTEQGDSAMYLCASSPEGSAYEQYFGPGTRLTVT.

A note on this clonotype: Being one base from a much bigger clone, this may be a read error. This chain uses TRBV29-1 with TRBJ1-1; D possibly corresponds to TRBD1 (6 bases). This CDR3 comprises 11 residues. The germline V gene has CDR1 SQVTM and CDR2 ANQGSEA. V lost 5 bases, J lost 9 bases, and 13 bases lay in between. CDR3 DNA sequence: TGCAGCGTTACCCTCGGGGGGCAAGCTTTCTTT. It translates to CSVTLGGQAFF.

The chain recombines TRBV6-1 with TRBJ2-2; D is perhaps TRBD2 (6 bases). The CDR3 contains 16 residues. V was pared by 6 bases and J by 1 base, with 15 bases between. The germline V gene encodes CDR1 MNHNS and CDR2 SASEGT. The CDR3 DNA is TGTGCCAGCAGCGATACCGGGACTTGGAACACCGGGGAGCTGTTTTTT. This gives the protein CASSDTGTWNTGELFF.

This clonotype was counted many times. This chain uses TRBV29-1 with TRBJ1-1; D ambiguous. This CDR3 spans 11 amino acids. The V gene's germline CDR1 is SQVTM and CDR2 ANQGSEA. V was clipped by 5 bases and J by 0 bases, with 4 bases between them. CDR3 region: CSVTMNTEAFF. DNA for the CDR3: TGCAGCGTTACCATGAACACTGAAGCTTTCTTT.

The rearrangement uses TRBV5-8 and TRBJ2-7, with a possible D match to TRBD1 (5 bases). Germline V gene lookup returns CDR1 SGHTS and CDR2 YDEGEE. Trimming took off 0 bases at V and 3 bases at J, with 10 bases between the two ends. This CDR3 is built from 14 residues. CDR3 DNA: TGTGCCAGCAGCTTGGATGTAGGGGACTACGAGCAGTACTTC. Its translation is CASSLDVGDYEQYF.